One and the same sample provided the 12 T cell receptor beta chains below, sequenced in a study of blood T cell repertoires in COVID-19. This table comes from immunoSEQ multiplex PCR, and its TCRdb copy is limited to in-frame clones, with some not included. The sample records roughly 230,000 clones, about 83% being singletons. The specimen was peripheral blood. The receptors were sampled from a human donor in a cohort sampled during active COVID-19.

The chain recombines TRBV11-2 with TRBJ2-5, with 11 bases identical to TRBD2. V shed 4 bases and J 6 bases; nucleotides not matched to a gene: 10. CDR3 length equals 16 residues. Germline lookup yields CDR1 SGHAT and CDR2 FQNNGV. CDR3: CASSSLSGRAAKTQYF. CDR3 nucleotides: TGTGCCAGCAGCTCTCTTAGCGGGAGGGCCGCGAAGACCCAGTACTTC.

The DNA for the CDR3 is TGCAGCGTTGAAAAAGAAGGGAGGAACACTGAAGCTTTCTTT. Its translation is CSVEKEGRNTEAFF. The chain links TRBV29-1 to TRBJ1-1, with no clear D. Trimming removed 2 bases from V and 1 base from J, with 11 bases in between. Germline loops: CDR1 SQVTM, CDR2 ANQGSEA. There are 14 residues in the CDR3. The variable domain in full, with the rest retrieved from reference TRBV29-1 and TRBJ1-1, is SAVISQKPSRDICQRGTSLTIQCQVDSQVTMMFWYRQQPGQSLTLIATANQGSEATYESGFVIDKFPISRPNLTFSTLTVSNMSPEDSSIYLCSVEKEGRNTEAFFGQGTRLTVV.

This rearrangement joins TRBV9 to TRBJ2-2; TRBD1 is a possible D gene (6 bases). CDR3 length equals 16 residues. V was pared by 0 bases and J by 4 bases, with 13 bases between. Germline V gene data show CDR1 as SGDLS and CDR2 as YYNGEE. This chain's CDR3 is CASSVDTGMGTGELFF. The CDR3 coding sequence is TGTGCCAGCAGCGTAGATACAGGGATGGGCACCGGGGAGCTGTTTTTT.

This chain uses TRBV6-5 with TRBJ2-3; tentative D call: TRBD1 (6 bases). Trimming took 6 bases from V and 4 from J, leaving 17 bases between them. Germline assignment: CDR1 MNHEY and CDR2 SVGAGI. The CDR3 totals 15 residues. The DNA of the CDR3 is TGTGCCAGCAGCTCCCCCCTTACAGGGTCAGATACGCAGTATTTT. It is translated as CASSSPLTGSDTQYF.

V usage is TRBV19 and J usage is TRBJ1-4, with TRBD1 identical over 12 bases. The V and J ends lost 6 bases and 7 bases, in that order; junction bases with no gene match: 12. Germline assignment: CDR1 LNHDA and CDR2 SQIVND (reference sequence). CDR3 length: 17 amino acids. The CDR3 is CASRDPGQGAALEKLFF. The CDR3 coding sequence is TGTGCCAGTAGGGATCCGGGACAGGGGGCGGCACTTGAAAAACTGTTTTTT.

This clone was detected a few times. This CDR3 is CASSLIGGYEQYF. In DNA, the CDR3 is TGTGCCAGCAGCTTGATAGGGGGCTACGAGCAGTACTTC. The rearrangement joins TRBV5-4 to TRBJ2-7, with D tentatively TRBD1 (6 bases). Germline V gene lookup returns CDR1 SGHNT and CDR2 YYREEE (reference sequence). The CDR3 loop spans 13 amino acids. Between the trimmed V and J ends, which lost 1 base and 3 bases, there was a span of 8 bases.

The chain uses TRBV2 and TRBJ1-4; maybe TRBD1 (5 bases). The CDR3 consists of 17 residues. The germline V gene has CDR1 SNHLY and CDR2 FYNNEI. The V and J ends lost 6 bases and 6 bases respectively, with 23 bases between them. CDR3: CASSGGYGSFTDEKLFF. As DNA, the CDR3 is TGTGCCAGCAGCGGGGGATATGGATCCTTCACGGATGAAAAACTGTTTTTT.

The chain couples TRBV19 to TRBJ1-2; D may be TRBD1 (6 bases). The germline gives CDR1 LNHDA, CDR2 SQIVND (reference sequence). Trimming removed 4 bases from V and 4 bases from J, with 16 bases in between. The CDR3 is 15 residues long. The DNA for the CDR3 is TGTGCCAGTAGTACAGGACAGCGTTCTCTCTATGGCTACACCTTC. Encoded protein: CASSTGQRSLYGYTF.

This sequence joins TRBV10-1 and TRBJ2-7; 13 bases fit TRBD2. Germline-derived CDR1 and CDR2 are WNHNN and SYGVQD (reference sequence). The CDR3 length is 16 residues. J lost 6 bases, V lost 5 bases, and 10 bases had no gene match. As DNA, the CDR3 is TGCGCCAGCAGTACCCAACTAGCGGGAGGGCATAGCGAGCAGTACTTC. It encodes CASSTQLAGGHSEQYF.

This clone showed up just once. The rearrangement joins TRBV6-6 to TRBJ2-2, with TRBD2 as a possible D gene (6 bases). Germline V gene data show CDR1 as MNHNY and CDR2 as SVGAGI (reference sequence). The CDR3 has 15 amino acids. V lost 5 bases, J lost 6 bases, and 16 bases lay in between. Here the CDR3 reads CASSMGLSGPGELFF. CDR3 DNA sequence: TGTGCCAGCAGTATGGGACTGAGTGGCCCCGGGGAGCTGTTTTTT.

This clone was seen a few times. This chain links TRBV30 with TRBJ1-5; D gene uncertain. V was shortened by 0 bases and J by 4 bases, with 13 bases between the two germline ends. The CDR3 is 15 residues long. Germline assignment: CDR1 GTSNPN and CDR2 SVGIG (reference sequence). The CDR3 region is CAWSVGSGANQPQHF. DNA for the CDR3: TGTGCCTGGAGTGTAGGTTCAGGCGCTAATCAGCCCCAGCATTTT. Variable domain in full (rest from reference TRBV30 and TRBJ1-5): SQTIHQWPATLVQPVGSPLSLECTVEGTSNPNLYWYRQAAGRGLQLLFYSVGIGQISSEVPQNLSASRPQDRQFILSSKKLLLSDSGFYLCAWSVGSGANQPQHFGDGTRLSIL.

This clone was recorded once. The chain carries TRBV19 and TRBJ2-1, with a possible D match to TRBD2 (6 bases). The CDR3 is 15 residues long. Trimming shortened V by 8 bases and J by 8 bases, and 22 bases separated the two germline ends. Germline V gene data show CDR1 as LNHDA and CDR2 as SQIVND (reference sequence). The DNA for the CDR3 is TGTGCCAGTCGCGGGACTTCCCTATCCCTCTATGAGCAGTTCTTC. This sequence encodes CASRGTSLSLYEQFF.